The 10 T cell receptor beta chains reported below all come from one sample, sequenced in a study of blood T cell repertoires in COVID-19. Here immunoSEQ multiplex PCR was the method, and the copy in TCRdb shows in-frame clones only, minus some. The sample has 40,000 to 50,000 clones; more than 75% are singletons. Sequences were obtained from peripheral blood. All receptors derive from a man between 45 and 60 years old with active COVID-19.

This chain joins TRBV2 and TRBJ2-5; 9 bases align to TRBD1. V trimming: 7 bases; J trimming: 4 bases; junction bases outside the gene matches: 13. CDR1 and CDR2 (germline): SNHLY, FYNNEI. CDR3 length equals 16 residues. CDR3 sequence: CASTPPGQGGGETQYF. Written as DNA, the CDR3 is TGTGCCAGCACCCCACCGGGACAGGGAGGAGGAGAGACCCAGTACTTC.

This clone was seen once. The chain recombines TRBV27 with TRBJ2-3, with D possibly being TRBD1 or TRBD2 (9 bases each). V lost 6 bases to trimming and J lost 5 bases, with 33 bases between them. This CDR3 has 20 amino acids. Germline V gene sequence: CDR1 MNHEY, CDR2 SMNVEV (reference sequence). CDR3 sequence: CASRSGTGPPLAGGRDTQYF. The CDR3 nucleotides are TGTGCCAGCAGGTCGGGGACAGGGCCACCACTAGCGGGTGGGCGAGATACGCAGTATTTT.

The V and J genes are TRBV19 and TRBJ1-3, with 10 bases identical to TRBD1. Unmatched junction bases numbered 10, after V lost 8 bases and J lost 3 bases. The CDR3 sequence is 16 residues long. Germline V lookup: CDR1 LNHDA, CDR2 SQIVND (reference sequence). The CDR3 is CASQTGTGADGNTIYF. CDR3 bases: TGTGCCAGTCAAACCGGGACAGGGGCGGATGGAAACACCATATATTTT.

The chain couples TRBV3-1 (or the pseudogene TRBV3-2) to TRBJ1-5, with TRBD1 identical over 9 bases. CDR3 length equals 17 residues. With V trimmed by 2 bases and J by 6 bases, 11 bases remained unmatched. Per the germline V gene, CDR1 is LGHDT and CDR2 is YNNKEL (reference sequence). The CDR3 sequence is CASSQSRHRGRGQPQHF. The CDR3 DNA follows: TGTGCCAGCAGCCAAAGTCGCCACAGGGGGCGCGGTCAGCCCCAGCATTTT.

This clone has just a few counts. This chain connects TRBV30 to TRBJ1-1, with 7 bases lining up with TRBD1. J lost 11 bases, V lost 2 bases, and 8 bases had no gene match. Germline CDR1 GTSNPN, CDR2 SVGIG (reference sequence). This CDR3 spans 12 amino acids. The CDR3 nucleotides are TGTGCCTGGAGTTCCGCCACAGGGGATGCTTTCTTT. Encoded protein: CAWSSATGDAFF. Looking up the rest from reference TRBV30 and TRBJ1-1 gives the full variable domain: SQTIHQWPATLVQPVGSPLSLECTVEGTSNPNLYWYRQAAGRGLQLLFYSVGIGQISSEVPQNLSASRPQDRQFILSSKKLLLSDSGFYLCAWSSATGDAFFGQGTRLTVV.

The rearrangement joins TRBV6-4 to TRBJ2-3, with 8 bases fitting TRBD1. V trimming: 1 base; J trimming: 7 bases; junction bases outside the gene matches: 7. The germline gives CDR1 MRHNA, CDR2 SNTAGT. The CDR3 runs 15 residues. The CDR3 protein is CASSDLAGGDYTQYF. The CDR3 DNA is TGTGCCAGCAGTGACTTGGCAGGGGGCGATTATACGCAGTATTTT.

The chain has TRBV11-2 and TRBJ1-2, with 7 bases that match TRBD1. Trimming cost V 5 bases and J 8 bases; bases outside gene matches: 2. The germline gives CDR1 SGHAT, CDR2 FQNNGV. The length of the CDR3 is 11 residues. CDR3 nucleotide sequence: TGTGCCAGCAGCCCAGGGGGAGGCTACACCTTC. Translation gives CASSPGGGYTF.

The chain is built from TRBV7-9 and TRBJ2-7; D gene unclear. V lost 5 bases to trimming and J lost 3 bases, with 5 bases between them. Germline V gene sequence: CDR1 SEHNR, CDR2 FQNEAQ (reference sequence). The CDR3 sequence is 11 residues long. The CDR3 reads CASSPFYEQYF. Written as DNA, the CDR3 is TGTGCCAGCAGCCCTTTCTACGAGCAGTACTTC.

V and J are TRBV19 and TRBJ1-2; D is perhaps TRBD1 (6 bases). This CDR3 is 15 amino acids long. V was pared by 8 bases and J by 4 bases, with 20 bases between. CDR1 is LNHDA, CDR2 SQIVND, per germline (reference sequence). The CDR3 sequence: CASGTTGRVRYGYTF. Written as DNA, the CDR3 is TGTGCCAGTGGGACAACAGGGCGAGTTCGCTATGGCTACACCTTC.

The genes are TRBV7-9 and TRBJ2-3; D is possibly TRBD1 (5 bases). Germline V gene sequence: CDR1 SEHNR, CDR2 FQNEAQ (reference sequence). Trimming cost V 5 bases and J 3 bases, with 12 bases left between them. This CDR3 comprises 14 residues. The CDR3: CASSRGRVTDTQYF. The CDR3 coding sequence is TGTGCCAGCAGCAGGGGCAGGGTGACAGATACGCAGTATTTT.